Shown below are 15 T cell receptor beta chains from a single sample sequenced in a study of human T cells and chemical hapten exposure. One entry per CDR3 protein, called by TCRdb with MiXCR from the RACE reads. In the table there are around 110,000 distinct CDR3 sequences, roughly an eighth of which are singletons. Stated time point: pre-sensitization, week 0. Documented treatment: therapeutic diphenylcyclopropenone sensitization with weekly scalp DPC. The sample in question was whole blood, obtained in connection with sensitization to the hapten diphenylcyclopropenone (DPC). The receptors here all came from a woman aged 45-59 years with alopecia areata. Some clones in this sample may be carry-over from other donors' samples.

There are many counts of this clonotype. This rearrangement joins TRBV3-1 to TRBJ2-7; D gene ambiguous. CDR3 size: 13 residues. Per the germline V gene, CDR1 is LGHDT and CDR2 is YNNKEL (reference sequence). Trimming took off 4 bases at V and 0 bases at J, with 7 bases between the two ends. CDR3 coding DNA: TGTGCCAGCAGCCCCCCAGGCTCCTACGAGCAGTACTTC. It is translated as CASSPPGSYEQYF.

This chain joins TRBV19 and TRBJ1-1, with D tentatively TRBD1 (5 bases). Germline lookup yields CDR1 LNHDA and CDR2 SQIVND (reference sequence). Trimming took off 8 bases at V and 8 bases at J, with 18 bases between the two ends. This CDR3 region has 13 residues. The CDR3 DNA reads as TGTGCCAGTCCTGCCCTAGGGGTTGTGGAAGCTTTCTTT. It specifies CASPALGVVEAFF. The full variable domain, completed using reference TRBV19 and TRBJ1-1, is DGGITQSPKYLFRKEGQNVTLSCEQNLNHDAMYWYRQDPGQGLRLIYYSQIVNDFQKGDIAEGYSVSREKKESFPLTVTSAQKNPTAFYLCASPALGVVEAFFGQGTRLTVV.

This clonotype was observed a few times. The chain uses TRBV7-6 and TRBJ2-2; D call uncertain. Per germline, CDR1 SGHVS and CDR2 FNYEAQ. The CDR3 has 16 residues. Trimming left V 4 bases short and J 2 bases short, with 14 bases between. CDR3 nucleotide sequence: TGTGCCAGCAGCTCGGAGAGTAGTATTAACACCGGGGAGCTGTTTTTT. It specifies CASSSESSINTGELFF.

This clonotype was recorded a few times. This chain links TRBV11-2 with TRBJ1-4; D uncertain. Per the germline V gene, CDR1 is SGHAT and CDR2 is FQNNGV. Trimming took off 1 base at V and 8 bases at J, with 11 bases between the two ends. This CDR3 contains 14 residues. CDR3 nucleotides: TGTGCCAGCAGCTTAGCATTCGGTCGGGAAAAACTGTTTTTT. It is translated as CASSLAFGREKLFF.

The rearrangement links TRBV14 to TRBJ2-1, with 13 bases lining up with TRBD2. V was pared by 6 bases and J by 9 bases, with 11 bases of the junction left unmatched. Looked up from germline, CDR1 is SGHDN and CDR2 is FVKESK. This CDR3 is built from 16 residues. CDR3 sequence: CASSPRLAGGGGEQFF. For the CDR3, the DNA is TGTGCCAGCAGTCCTAGACTAGCGGGAGGCGGCGGTGAGCAGTTCTTC. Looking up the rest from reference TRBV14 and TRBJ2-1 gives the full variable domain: EAGVTQFPSHSVIEKGQTVTLRCDPISGHDNLYWYRRVMGKEIKFLLHFVKESKQDESGMPNNRFLAERTGGTYSTLKVQPAELEDSGVYFCASSPRLAGGGGEQFFGPGTRLTVL.

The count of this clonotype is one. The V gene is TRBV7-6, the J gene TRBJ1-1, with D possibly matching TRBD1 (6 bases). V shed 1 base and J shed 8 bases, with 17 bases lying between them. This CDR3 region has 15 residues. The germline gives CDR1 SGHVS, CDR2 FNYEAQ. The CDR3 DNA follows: TGTGCCAGCAGCTTAGGGACCGGGGGCGGAGGAGAAGCTTTCTTT. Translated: CASSLGTGGGGEAFF.

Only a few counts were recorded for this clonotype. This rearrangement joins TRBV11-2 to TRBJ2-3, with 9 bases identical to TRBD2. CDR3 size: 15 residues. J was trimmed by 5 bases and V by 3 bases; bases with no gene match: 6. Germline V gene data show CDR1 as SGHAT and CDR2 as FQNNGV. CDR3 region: CASSLSGLALDTQYF. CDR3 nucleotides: TGTGCCAGCAGCTTGTCCGGACTAGCGTTAGATACGCAGTATTTT.

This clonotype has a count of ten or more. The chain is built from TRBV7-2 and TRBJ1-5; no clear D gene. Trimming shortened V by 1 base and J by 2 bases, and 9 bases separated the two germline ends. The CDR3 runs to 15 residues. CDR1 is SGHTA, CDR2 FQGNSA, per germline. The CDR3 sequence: CASSLVAEGNQPQHF. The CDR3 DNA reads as TGTGCCAGCAGCTTAGTTGCAGAGGGCAATCAGCCCCAGCATTTT.

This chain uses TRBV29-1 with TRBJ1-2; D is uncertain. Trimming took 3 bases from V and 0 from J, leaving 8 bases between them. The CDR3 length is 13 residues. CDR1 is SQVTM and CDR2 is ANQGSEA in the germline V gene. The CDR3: CSVEGYTNYGYTF. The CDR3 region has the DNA TGCAGCGTTGAGGGTTACACTAACTATGGCTACACCTTC.

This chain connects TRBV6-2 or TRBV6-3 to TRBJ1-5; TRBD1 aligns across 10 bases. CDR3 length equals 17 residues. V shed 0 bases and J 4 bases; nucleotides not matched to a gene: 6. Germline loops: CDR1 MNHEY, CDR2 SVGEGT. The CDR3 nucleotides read TGTGCCAGCAGTTACTCCGGGACAGGGGAGAGAAATCAGCCCCAGCATTTT. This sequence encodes CASSYSGTGERNQPQHF.

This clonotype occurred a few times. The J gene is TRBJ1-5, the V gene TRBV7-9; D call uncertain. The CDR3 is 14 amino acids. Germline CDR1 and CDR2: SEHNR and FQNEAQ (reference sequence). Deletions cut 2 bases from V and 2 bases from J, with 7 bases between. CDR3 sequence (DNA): TGTGCCAGCAGCTTACGTGAGGGCAATCAGCCCCAGCATTTT. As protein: CASSLREGNQPQHF.

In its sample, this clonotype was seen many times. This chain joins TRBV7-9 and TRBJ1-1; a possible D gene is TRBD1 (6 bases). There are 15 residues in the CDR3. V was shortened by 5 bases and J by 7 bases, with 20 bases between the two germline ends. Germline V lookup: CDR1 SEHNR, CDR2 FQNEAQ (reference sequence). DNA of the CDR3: TGTGCCAGCAGCACGGATAGGGGGATTCGGATTGAAGCTTTCTTT. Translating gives CASSTDRGIRIEAFF.

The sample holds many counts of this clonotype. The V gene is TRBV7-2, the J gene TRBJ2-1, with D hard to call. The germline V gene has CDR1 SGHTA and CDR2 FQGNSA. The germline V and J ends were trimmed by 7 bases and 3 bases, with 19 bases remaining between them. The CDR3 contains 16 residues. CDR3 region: CASTEGYLGIYNEQFF. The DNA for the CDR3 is TGTGCCAGCACTGAAGGCTATCTCGGTATCTACAATGAGCAGTTCTTC.

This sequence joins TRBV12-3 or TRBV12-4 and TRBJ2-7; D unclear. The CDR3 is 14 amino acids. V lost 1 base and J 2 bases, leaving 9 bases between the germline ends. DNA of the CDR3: TGTGCCAGCAGTTTAGGGATTAATACCTACGAGCAGTACTTC. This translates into CASSLGINTYEQYF.

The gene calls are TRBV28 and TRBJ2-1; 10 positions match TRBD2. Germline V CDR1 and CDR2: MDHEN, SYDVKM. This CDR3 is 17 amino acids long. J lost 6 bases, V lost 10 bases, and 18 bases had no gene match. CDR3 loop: CATIKPSGRVLGNEQFF. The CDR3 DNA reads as TGTGCCACCATAAAACCAAGCGGGAGGGTCTTGGGCAATGAGCAGTTCTTC.